The subject of this entry is one T cell receptor beta chain. This clonotype was picked up many times. What antigen it recognizes has not been identified. Base qualities were left out, and no much larger clone turns up one base away. These data belong to a study of identical twins (TCRdb year 2016). Background for the entire study: To test whether fetal clonotypes persist, the study used deep sequencing on TCR alpha and beta repertoires from monozygotic twins, unrelated adults of various ages, and cord blood. To rule out contamination, the twin experiments were replicated at different times with different library preparation protocols.

Trimming takes 6 bases from V and 5 bases from J, and the germline ends sit 32 bases apart. CDR3 length: 20 amino acids, cysteine to phenylalanine. Only the CDR3 DNA stays, 60 bases, in frame from base 1. What the study reported, not specific to this receptor: Out-of-frame TCR alpha sharing in monozygotic twins was systematically underestimated by recombination models, whereas sharing between unrelated individuals was in agreement with the recombination models. The excess sharing between twins in beta out-of-frame sequences was weaker because fewer shared sequences reduced the signal-to-noise ratio. Abundant cord blood beta clonotypes carried fewer insertions; young adult naive repertoires showed a weaker similar trend, while memory repertoires showed none. Compared with coincidental sharing between unrelated individuals, out-of-frame TCR alpha sequences shared between twins showed an excess of sequences with low generation probability. Invariant T cells such as MAIT and iNKT could partly confound zero-insertion analyses, although diverse VJ usage argued against such confounding for most clonotypes. Conclusions relied on cross-sectional statistical analysis, since the same donors could not be followed over many years.

The method was 5' RACE. Instrument on record: Illumina HiSeq 2000. A universal primer binding site was introduced by template switching, and a unique molecular identifier was present in the final cDNA, enabling accurate counting of TCR cDNA molecules. Specific primers in the conserved constant-segment region were used to synthesize first-strand cDNA for the TCR alpha and beta chains. To control for contamination, each cDNA library was double barcoded with a SMART-Mk sample barcode plus Illumina barcodes. TruSeq adapter sequences and Illumina sample barcodes were added in two successive PCR steps. The Illumina HiSeq platform was used with custom primers to sequence TCR alpha and beta cDNA libraries. Regarding the original processing steps: MiGEC processed the raw reads to extract unique molecular identifiers, while MiXCR was used to determine the CDR3 positions. For each individual, recombination models were inferred using an EM algorithm with the repgenHMM and IGoR tools. The tcR package in R was used for shared clonotype analysis, with sharing normalized by the product of cloneset sizes. To study raw recombination without the effects of thymic and clonal selection, out-of-frame nonproductive sequences were analyzed. In TCRdb, the public reads were trimmed at Q25 with fastp and aligned with MiXCR, with productive beta chains retained. Each CDR3 protein gets just one entry, which takes the most common genes and DNA from the rows behind it. TCRdb, rather than the study authors, made the V and J calls. In this sample the table shows about 690,000 distinct CDR3 sequences, roughly 6% of which occur a single time. 1.5% to 2% of the sample goes to the ten largest clones.

Every donor in the study was a healthy Caucasian. Three unrelated non-twin adults were additionally sequenced: a male aged 18 to 30, a male aged 50 to 60 and a female aged 50 to 60. Miltenyi CD45RO+ enrichment and human naive T-cell isolation kits were used to isolate memory (CD45RO+) and naive T cells from PBMC. Recombination connected TRBV12-3 or TRBV12-4 to TRBJ2-4, with the D call perhaps TRBD1 or TRBD2, each one matching 11 bases. The sample comprised naive T cells sorted from blood. This sample's cell subset or site label indicates: cells isolated with a human naive T-cell isolation kit. The sequence was obtained from a man between 18 and 29 years old in good health. The CDR3 in this case is CASSSLGQGVAGGPQNIQYF. The DNA sequence is TGTGCCAGCAGCTCCTTGGGACAGGGGGTAGCGGGAGGGCCACAAAACATTCAGTACTTC.